This T cell receptor beta chain was retrieved from a study of blood T cell repertoires in COVID-19. The repertoire was sequenced with immunoSEQ multiplex PCR; TCRdb's copy has only in-frame clones and lacks some. The sample lists hundreds of thousands of clones, nearly 85% occurring once. The source of this sequence is a human donor in a cohort sampled during active COVID-19. The sample comprised peripheral blood.

CDR3 nucleotide sequence: TGTGCCAGCAGCTTAACTAGCGGGACCTACGAGCAGTACTTC. Translation: CASSLTSGTYEQYF. The rearrangement uses TRBV7-3 and TRBJ2-7; TRBD2 matches at 8 bases. Germline V gives CDR1 SGHTA, CDR2 FQGTGA. Trimming removed 0 bases from V and 2 bases from J; junction bases left unmatched: 0. The CDR3 runs 14 residues.